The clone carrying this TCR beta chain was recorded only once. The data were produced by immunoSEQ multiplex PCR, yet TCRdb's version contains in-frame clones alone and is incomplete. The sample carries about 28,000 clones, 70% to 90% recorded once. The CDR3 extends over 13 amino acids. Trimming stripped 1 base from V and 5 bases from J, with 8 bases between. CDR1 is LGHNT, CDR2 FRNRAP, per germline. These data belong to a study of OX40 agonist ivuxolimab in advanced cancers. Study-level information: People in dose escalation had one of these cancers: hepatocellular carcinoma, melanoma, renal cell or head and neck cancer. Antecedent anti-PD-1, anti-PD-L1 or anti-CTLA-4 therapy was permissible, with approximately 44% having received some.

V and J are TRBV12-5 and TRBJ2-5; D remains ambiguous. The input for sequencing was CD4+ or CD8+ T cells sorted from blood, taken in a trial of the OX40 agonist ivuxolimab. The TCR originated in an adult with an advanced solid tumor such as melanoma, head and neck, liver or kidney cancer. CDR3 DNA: TGTGCTAGTGGTTTGGAGCTACATGAGACCCAGTACTTC. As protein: CASGLELHETQYF. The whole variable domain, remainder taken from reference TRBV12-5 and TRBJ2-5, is DARVTQTPRHKVTEMGQEVTMRCQPILGHNTVFWYRQTMMQGLELLAYFRNRAPLDDSGMPKDRFSAEMPDATLATLKIQPSEPRDSAVYFCASGLELHETQYFGPGTRLLVL.